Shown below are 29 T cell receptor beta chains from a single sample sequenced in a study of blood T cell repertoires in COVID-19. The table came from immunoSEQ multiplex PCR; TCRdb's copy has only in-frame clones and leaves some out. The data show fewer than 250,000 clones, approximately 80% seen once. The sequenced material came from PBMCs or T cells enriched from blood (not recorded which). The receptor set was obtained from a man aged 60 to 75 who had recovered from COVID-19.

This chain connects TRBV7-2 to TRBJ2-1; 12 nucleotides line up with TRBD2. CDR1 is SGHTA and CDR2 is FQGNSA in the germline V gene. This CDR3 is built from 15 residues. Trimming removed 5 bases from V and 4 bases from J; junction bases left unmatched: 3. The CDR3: CASSRTSGVYNEQFF. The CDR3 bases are TGTGCCAGCAGCCGGACTAGCGGGGTTTACAATGAGCAGTTCTTC.

CDR3 sequence (DNA): TGTGCCAGCATCAGCACTAGCGGGGGATCCCACAATGAGCAGTTCTTC. Its protein is CASISTSGGSHNEQFF. The chain uses TRBV28 and TRBJ2-1; TRBD2 agrees at 11 bases. Trimming removed 7 bases from V and 5 bases from J; junction bases left unmatched: 10. Per germline, CDR1 MDHEN and CDR2 SYDVKM. The length of the CDR3 is 16 residues.

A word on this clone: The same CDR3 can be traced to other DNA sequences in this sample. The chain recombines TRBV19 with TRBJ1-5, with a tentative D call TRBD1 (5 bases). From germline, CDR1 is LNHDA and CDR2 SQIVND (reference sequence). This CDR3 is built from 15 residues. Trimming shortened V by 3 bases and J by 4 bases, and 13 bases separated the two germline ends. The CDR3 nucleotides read TGTGCCAGTAGTATTTTGGGGCAGTTAAATCAGCCCCAGCATTTT. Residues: CASSILGQLNQPQHF.

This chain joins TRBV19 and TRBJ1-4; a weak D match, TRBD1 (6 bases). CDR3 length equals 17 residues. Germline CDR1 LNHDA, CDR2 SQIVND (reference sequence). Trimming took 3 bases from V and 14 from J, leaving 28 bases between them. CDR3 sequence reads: CASSIAAHRDNRLRLFF. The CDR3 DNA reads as TGTGCCAGTAGTATCGCCGCCCACCGGGACAATCGTTTAAGGCTGTTTTTT.

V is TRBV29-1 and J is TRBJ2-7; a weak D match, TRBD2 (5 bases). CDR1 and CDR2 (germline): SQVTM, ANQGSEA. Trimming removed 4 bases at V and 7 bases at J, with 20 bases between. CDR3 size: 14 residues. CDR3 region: CSVVVGLTSGEQYF. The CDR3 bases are TGCAGCGTTGTGGTCGGACTTACGTCTGGAGAGCAGTACTTC.

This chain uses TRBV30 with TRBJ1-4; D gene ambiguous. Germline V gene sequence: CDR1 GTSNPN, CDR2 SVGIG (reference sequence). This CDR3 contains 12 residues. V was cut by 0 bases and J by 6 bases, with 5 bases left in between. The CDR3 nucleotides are TGTGCCTGGAGTGTACAAGATGAAAAACTGTTTTTT. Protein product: CAWSVQDEKLFF.

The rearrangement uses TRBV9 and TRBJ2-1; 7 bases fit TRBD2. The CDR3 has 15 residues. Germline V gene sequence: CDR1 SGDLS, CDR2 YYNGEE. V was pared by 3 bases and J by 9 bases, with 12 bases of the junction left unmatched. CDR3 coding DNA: TGTGCCAGCAGCGGGGTGGTAGCGGGTCTTGGTGAGCAGTTCTTC. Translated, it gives CASSGVVAGLGEQFF.

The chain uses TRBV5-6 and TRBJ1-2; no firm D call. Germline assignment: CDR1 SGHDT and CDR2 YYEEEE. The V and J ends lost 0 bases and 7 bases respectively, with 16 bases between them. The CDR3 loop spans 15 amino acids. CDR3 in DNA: TGTGCCAGCAGCTTGGGTGGTCGGGGTGCGCGTGGCTACACCTTC. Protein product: CASSLGGRGARGYTF. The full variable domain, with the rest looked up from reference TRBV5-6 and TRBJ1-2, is DAGVTQSPTHLIKTRGQQVTLRCSPKSGHDTVSWYQQALGQGPQFIFQYYEEEERQRGNFPDRFSGHQFPNYSSELNVNALLLGDSALYLCASSLGGRGARGYTFGSGTRLTVV.

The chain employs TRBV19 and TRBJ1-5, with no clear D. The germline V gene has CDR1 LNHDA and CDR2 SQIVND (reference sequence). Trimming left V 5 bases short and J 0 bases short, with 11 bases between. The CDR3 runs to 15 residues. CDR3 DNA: TGTGCCAGTAGTCTTGATAGTATTAGCAATCAGCCCCAGCATTTT. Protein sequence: CASSLDSISNQPQHF.

CDR3 bases: TGTGCCACCCAGCCCCGTAATAGCGGTGGTACGCAGTATTTT. This codes for CATQPRNSGGTQYF. V and J are TRBV19 and TRBJ2-3, with a tentative D call TRBD2 (6 bases). The CDR3 covers 14 residues. The germline gives CDR1 LNHDA, CDR2 SQIVND (reference sequence). V gave up 10 bases and J gave up 8 bases, with 22 bases separating them.

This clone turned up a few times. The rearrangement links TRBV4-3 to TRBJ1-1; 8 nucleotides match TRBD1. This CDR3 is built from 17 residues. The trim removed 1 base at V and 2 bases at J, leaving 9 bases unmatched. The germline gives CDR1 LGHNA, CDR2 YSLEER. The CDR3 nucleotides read TGCGCCAGCAGCCAAGCGACTTTAGGACAGGGAAACACTGAAGCTTTCTTT. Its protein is CASSQATLGQGNTEAFF.

CDR3 amino acids: CASSFVYETGGAWYEQYF. The CDR3 DNA follows: TGTGCCAGCAGTTTCGTGTATGAGACAGGGGGCGCGTGGTACGAGCAGTACTTC. The chain combines TRBV27 with TRBJ2-7; 10 bases are shared with TRBD1. The CDR3 contains 18 residues. V lost 3 bases, J lost 4 bases, and 15 bases stayed unmatched. Germline CDR1 reads MNHEY; CDR2 reads SMNVEV (reference sequence).

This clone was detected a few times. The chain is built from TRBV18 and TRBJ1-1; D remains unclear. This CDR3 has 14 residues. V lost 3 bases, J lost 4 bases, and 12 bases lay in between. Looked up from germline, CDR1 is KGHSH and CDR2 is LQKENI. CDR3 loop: CASSPSGSSTEAFF. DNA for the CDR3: TGTGCCAGCTCACCGTCGGGGTCGAGCACTGAAGCTTTCTTT.

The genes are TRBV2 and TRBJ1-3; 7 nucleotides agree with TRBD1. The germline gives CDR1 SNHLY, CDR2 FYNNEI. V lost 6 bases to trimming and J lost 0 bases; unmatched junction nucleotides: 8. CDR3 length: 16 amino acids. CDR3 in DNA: TGTGCCAGCAGCTCCGGGGACAGCCTCTCTGGAAACACCATATATTTT. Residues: CASSSGDSLSGNTIYF.

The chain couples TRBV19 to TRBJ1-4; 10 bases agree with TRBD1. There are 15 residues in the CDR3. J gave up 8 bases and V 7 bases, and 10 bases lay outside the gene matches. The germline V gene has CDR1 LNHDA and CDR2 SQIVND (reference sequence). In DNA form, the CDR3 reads TGTGCCAGTAAAGGGACAGGGGCCTCTGGGGAAAAACTGTTTTTT. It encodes CASKGTGASGEKLFF. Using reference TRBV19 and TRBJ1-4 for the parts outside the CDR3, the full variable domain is DGGITQSPKYLFRKEGQNVTLSCEQNLNHDAMYWYRQDPGQGLRLIYYSQIVNDFQKGDIAEGYSVSREKKESFPLTVTSAQKNPTAFYLCASKGTGASGEKLFFGSGTQLSVL.

CDR3 bases: TGTGCCATCAGGGGGACAGGGGTTAGGACTGAAGCTTTCTTT. It encodes CAIRGTGVRTEAFF. The chain uses TRBV10-3 and TRBJ1-1; 10 nucleotides line up with TRBD1. CDR1 and CDR2 (germline): ENHRY, SYGVKD. The CDR3 has 14 amino acids. Trimming removed 6 bases from V and 5 bases from J; junction bases left unmatched: 6.

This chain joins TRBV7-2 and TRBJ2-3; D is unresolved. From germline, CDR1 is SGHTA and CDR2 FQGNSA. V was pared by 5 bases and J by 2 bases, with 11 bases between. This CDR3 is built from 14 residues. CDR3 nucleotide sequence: TGTGCCAGCAGCCCTTATGTTAACACAGATACGCAGTATTTT. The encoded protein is CASSPYVNTDTQYF. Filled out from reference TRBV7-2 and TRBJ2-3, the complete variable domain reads GAGVSQSPSNKVTEKGKDVELRCDPISGHTALYWYRQSLGQGLEFLIYFQGNSAPDKSGLPSDRFSAERTGGSVSTLTIQRTQQEDSAVYLCASSPYVNTDTQYFGPGTRLTVL.

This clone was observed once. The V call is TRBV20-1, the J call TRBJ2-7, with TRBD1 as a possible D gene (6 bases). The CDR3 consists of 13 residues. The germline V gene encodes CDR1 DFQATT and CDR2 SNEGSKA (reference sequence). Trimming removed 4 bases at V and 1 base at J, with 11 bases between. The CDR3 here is CSAIDRLSYEQYF. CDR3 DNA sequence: TGCAGTGCTATTGACAGGCTTTCCTACGAGCAGTACTTC.

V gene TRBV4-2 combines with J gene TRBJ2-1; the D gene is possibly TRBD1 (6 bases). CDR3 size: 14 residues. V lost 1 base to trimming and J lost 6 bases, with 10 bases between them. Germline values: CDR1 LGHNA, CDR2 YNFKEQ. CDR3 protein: CASSQGVGGNEQFF. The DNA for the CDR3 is TGTGCCAGCAGCCAAGGGGTAGGGGGCAATGAGCAGTTCTTC.

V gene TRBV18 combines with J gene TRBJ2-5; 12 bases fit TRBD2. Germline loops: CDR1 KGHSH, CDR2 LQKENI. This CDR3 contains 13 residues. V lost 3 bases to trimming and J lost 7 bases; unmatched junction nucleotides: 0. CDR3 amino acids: CASSPGLAGTQYF. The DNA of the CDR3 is TGTGCCAGCTCACCGGGACTAGCGGGGACCCAGTACTTC.

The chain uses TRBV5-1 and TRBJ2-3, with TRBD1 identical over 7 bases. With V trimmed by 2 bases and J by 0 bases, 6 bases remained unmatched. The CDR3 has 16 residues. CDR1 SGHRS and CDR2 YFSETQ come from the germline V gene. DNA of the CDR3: TGCGCCAGCAGCTTCGACGGACAGGCGAGCACAGATACGCAGTATTTT. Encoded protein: CASSFDGQASTDTQYF.

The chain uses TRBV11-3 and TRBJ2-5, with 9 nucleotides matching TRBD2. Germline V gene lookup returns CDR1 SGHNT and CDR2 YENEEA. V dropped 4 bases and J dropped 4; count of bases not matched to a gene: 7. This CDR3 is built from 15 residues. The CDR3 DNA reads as TGTGCCAGCAGCTCGAGCGGGGGGATAGGAGAGACCCAGTACTTC. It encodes CASSSSGGIGETQYF.

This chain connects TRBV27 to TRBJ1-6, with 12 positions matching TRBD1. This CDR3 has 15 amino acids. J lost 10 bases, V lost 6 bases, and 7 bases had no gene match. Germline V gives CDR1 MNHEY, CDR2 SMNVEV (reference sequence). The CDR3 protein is CASRTGTGGRSPLHF. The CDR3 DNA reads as TGTGCCAGCAGGACAGGGACAGGGGGCAGATCACCCCTCCACTTT.

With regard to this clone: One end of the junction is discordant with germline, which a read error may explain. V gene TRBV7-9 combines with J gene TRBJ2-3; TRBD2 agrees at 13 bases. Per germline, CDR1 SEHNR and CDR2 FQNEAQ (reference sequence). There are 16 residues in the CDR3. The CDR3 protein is CASSPSNGLAGARGCF. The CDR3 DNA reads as TGTGCCAGCAGCCCTTCCAATGGACTAGCGGGGGCCCGGGGGTGTTTT.

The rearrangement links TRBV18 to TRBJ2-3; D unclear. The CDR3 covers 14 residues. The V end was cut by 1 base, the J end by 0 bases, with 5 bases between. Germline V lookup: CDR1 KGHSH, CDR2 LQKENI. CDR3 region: CASSPLTSTDTQYF. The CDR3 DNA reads TGTGCCAGCTCACCACTTACTAGCACAGATACGCAGTATTTT.

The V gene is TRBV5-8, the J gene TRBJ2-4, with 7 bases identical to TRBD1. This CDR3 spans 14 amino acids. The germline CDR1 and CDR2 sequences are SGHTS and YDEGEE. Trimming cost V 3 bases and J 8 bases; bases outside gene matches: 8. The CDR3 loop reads CASSWQGVGDIQYF. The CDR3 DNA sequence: TGTGCCAGCAGCTGGCAGGGGGTTGGAGACATTCAGTACTTC. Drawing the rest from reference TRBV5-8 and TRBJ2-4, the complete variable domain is EAGVTQSPTHLIKTRGQQATLRCSPISGHTSVYWYQQALGLGLQFLLWYDEGEERNRGNFPPRFSGRQFPNYSSELNVNALELEDSALYLCASSWQGVGDIQYFGAGTRLSVL.

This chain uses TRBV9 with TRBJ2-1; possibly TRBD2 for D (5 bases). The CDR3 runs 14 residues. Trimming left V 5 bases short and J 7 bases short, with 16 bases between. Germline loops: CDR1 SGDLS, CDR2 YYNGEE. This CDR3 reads CASSDRTGINEQFF. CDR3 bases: TGTGCCAGCAGTGATCGGACGGGAATAAATGAGCAGTTCTTC.

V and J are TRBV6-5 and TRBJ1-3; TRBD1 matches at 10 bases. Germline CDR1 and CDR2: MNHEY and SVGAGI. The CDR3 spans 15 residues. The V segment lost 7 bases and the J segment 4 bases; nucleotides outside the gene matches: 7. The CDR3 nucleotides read TGTGCCAGCACTAAGGGACAGGGGCCGGGAAACACCATATATTTT. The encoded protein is CASTKGQGPGNTIYF.

For the CDR3, the DNA is TGCGCCAGCAGCTTTGGGGAGGGTCAGCCCCAGCATTTT. Its protein is CASSFGEGQPQHF. The chain carries TRBV5-1 and TRBJ1-5; no clear D gene. The CDR3 totals 13 residues. Germline V lookup: CDR1 SGHRS, CDR2 YFSETQ. Between the trimmed V and J ends, which lost 2 bases and 6 bases, there was a span of 9 bases.